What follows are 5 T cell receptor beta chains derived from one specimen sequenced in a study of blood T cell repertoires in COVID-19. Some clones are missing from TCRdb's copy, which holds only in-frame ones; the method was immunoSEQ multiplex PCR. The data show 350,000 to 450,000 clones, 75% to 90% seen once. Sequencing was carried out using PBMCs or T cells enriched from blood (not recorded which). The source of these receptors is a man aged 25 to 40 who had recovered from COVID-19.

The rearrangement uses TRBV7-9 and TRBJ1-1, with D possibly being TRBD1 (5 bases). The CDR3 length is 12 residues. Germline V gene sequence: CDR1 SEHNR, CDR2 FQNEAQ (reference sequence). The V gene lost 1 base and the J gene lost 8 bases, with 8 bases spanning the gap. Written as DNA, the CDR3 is TGTGCCAGCAGCTTAGGGCCAGGGGAAGCTTTCTTT. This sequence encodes CASSLGPGEAFF.

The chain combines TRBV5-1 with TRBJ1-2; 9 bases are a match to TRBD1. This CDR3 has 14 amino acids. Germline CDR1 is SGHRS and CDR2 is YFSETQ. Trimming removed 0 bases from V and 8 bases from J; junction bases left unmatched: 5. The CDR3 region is CASSLVDRGRGYTF. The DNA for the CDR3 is TGCGCCAGCAGCTTGGTGGACAGGGGTAGGGGCTACACCTTC. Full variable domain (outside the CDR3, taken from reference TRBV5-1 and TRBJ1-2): KAGVTQTPRYLIKTRGQQVTLSCSPISGHRSVSWYQQTPGQGLQFLFEYFSETQRNKGNFPGRFSGRQFSNSRSEMNVSTLELGDSALYLCASSLVDRGRGYTFGSGTRLTVV.

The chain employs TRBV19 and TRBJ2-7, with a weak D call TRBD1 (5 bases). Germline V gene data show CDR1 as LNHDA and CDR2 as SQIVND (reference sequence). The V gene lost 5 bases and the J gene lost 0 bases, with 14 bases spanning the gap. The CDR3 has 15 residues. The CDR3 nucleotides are TGTGCCAGTAGTCCAGCTTGGACATCCTCCTACGAGCAGTACTTC. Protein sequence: CASSPAWTSSYEQYF.

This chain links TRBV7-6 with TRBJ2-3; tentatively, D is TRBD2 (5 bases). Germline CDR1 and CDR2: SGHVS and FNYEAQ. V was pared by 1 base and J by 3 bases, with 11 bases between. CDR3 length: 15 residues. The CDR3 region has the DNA TGTGCCAGCAGCTTAGTTGGAGGACTGACAGATACGCAGTATTTT. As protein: CASSLVGGLTDTQYF.

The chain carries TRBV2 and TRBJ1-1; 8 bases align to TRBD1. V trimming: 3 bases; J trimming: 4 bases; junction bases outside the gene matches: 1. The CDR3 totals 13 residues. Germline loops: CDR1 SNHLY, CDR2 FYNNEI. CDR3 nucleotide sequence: TGTGCCAGCAGTGAGGACAGGGTCACTGAAGCTTTCTTT. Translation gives CASSEDRVTEAFF.